The clone carrying this T cell receptor (beta chain) was observed many times. RNA transcripts were the template for amplifying TCR beta CDR3 regions. An initial round of RT-PCR targeting the TCR CDR3 relied on the HTBI primer set. MiXCR, applied by TCRdb to the multiplex PCR reads, yields one record per CDR3 protein. This table has around 400,000 distinct CDR3 sequences, approximately 25% appearing once. This sample is drawn from a study of T cells in Graves' hyperthyroidism and ophthalmopathy. The source is a man between 50 and 59 years old with Graves' hyperthyroidism. The sample consisted of blood.

The CDR3 protein is CATQTGQVGITDTQYF. CDR3 DNA: TGTGCCACCCAGACAGGCCAGGTTGGGATCACAGATACGCAGTATTTT. V is TRBV2 and J is TRBJ2-3, with a tentative D call TRBD1 (6 bases). The germline V gene encodes CDR1 SNHLY and CDR2 FYNNEI. The germline V and J ends were trimmed by 10 bases and 2 bases, with 22 bases remaining between them. The CDR3 covers 16 residues. The full variable domain, rest sourced from reference TRBV2 and TRBJ2-3, is EPEVTQTPSHQVTQMGQEVILRCVPISNHLYFYWYRQILGQKVEFLVSFYNNEISEKSEIFDDQFSVERPDGSNFTLKIRSTKLEDSAMYFCATQTGQVGITDTQYFGPGTRLTVL.